This TCR beta chain was recorded in a study of patients and donors after allogeneic stem cell transplantation. A single record per CDR3 protein comes from TCRdb applying MiXCR to the RT-PCR reads. The table includes about 230,000 distinct CDR3 sequences, 13% to 15% detected once. V dropped 3 bases and J dropped 4; count of bases not matched to a gene: 3. Germline V gene data show CDR1 as SGHRS and CDR2 as YFSETQ. The CDR3 has 13 amino acids. This clonotype has just a few counts. This chain links TRBV5-1 with TRBJ1-1; TRBD1 aligns across 7 bases. Material: blood, either unsorted or a sorted T cell fraction (not recorded which). This TCR was recovered from a human donor who was either an allogeneic HSCT recipient or a stem cell or donor lymphocyte infusion donor (not recorded which). It is not recorded whose cells these are; they may come from a transplant donor. CDR3: CASSWPGGTEAFF. The CDR3 DNA follows: TGCGCCAGCAGCTGGCCAGGGGGCACTGAAGCTTTCTTT.